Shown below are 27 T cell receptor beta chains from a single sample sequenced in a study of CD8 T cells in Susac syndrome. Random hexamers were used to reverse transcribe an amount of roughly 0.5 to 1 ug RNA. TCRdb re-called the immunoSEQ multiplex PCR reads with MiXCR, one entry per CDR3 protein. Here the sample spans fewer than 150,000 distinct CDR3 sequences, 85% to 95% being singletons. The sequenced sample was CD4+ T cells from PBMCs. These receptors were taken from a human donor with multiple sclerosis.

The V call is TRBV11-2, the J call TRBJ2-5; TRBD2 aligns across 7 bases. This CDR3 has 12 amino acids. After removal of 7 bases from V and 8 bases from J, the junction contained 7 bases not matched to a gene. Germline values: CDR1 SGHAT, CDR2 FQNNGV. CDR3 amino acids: CASTPRGGTQYF. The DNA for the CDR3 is TGTGCCAGCACCCCACGCGGGGGAACCCAGTACTTC.

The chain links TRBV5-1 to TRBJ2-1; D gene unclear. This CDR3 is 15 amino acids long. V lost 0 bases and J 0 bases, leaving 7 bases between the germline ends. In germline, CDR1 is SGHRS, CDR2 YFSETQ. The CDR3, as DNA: TGCGCCAGCAGCTTGGCACAGAGCTCCTACAATGAGCAGTTCTTC. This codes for CASSLAQSSYNEQFF.

CDR3: CSALTLDRRNQPQHF. DNA of the CDR3: TGCAGTGCCTTAACCCTAGACAGGAGAAATCAGCCCCAGCATTTT. This chain uses TRBV20-1 with TRBJ1-5; D possibly corresponds to TRBD1 (6 bases). Trimming pared 6 bases from V and 4 bases from J, leaving 19 bases between. The CDR3 runs 15 residues. Germline V gene data show CDR1 as DFQATT and CDR2 as SNEGSKA (reference sequence).

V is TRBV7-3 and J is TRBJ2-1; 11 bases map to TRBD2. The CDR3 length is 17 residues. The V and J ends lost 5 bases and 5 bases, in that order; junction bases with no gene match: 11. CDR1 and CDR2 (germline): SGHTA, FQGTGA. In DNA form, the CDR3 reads TGTGCCAGCAGCCGCTCCGTAACTAGCGGGGGCAACAATGAGCAGTTCTTC. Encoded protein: CASSRSVTSGGNNEQFF.

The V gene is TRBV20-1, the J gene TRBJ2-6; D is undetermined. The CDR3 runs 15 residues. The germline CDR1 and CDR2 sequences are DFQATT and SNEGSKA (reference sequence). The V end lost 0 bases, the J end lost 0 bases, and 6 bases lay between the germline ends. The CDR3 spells CSARDGGSGANVLTF. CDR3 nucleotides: TGCAGTGCTAGAGATGGTGGCTCTGGGGCCAACGTCCTGACTTTC.

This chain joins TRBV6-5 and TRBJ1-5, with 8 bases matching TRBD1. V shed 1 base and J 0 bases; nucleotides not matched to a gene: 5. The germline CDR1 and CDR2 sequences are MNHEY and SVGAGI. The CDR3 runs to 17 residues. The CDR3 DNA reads TGTGCCAGCAGTTACTGGGTGGGGACAGGTAGCAATCAGCCCCAGCATTTT. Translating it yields CASSYWVGTGSNQPQHF.

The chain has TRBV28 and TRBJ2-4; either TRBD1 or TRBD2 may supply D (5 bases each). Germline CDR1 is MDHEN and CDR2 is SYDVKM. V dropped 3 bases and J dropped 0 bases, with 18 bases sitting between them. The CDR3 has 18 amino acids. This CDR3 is CASSFAGSGALAKNIQYF. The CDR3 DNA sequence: TGTGCCAGCAGTTTTGCAGGGTCCGGGGCCTTAGCCAAAAACATTCAGTACTTC.

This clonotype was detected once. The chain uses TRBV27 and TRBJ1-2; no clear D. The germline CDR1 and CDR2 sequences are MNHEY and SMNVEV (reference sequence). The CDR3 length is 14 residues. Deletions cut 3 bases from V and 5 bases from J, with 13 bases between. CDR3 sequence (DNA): TGTGCCAGCAGTTTGATGGACCGCGGGTATGGCTACACCTTC. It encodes CASSLMDRGYGYTF.

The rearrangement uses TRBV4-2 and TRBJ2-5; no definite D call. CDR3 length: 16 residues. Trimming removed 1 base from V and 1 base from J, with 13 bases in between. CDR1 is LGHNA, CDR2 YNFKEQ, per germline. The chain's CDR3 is CASSQVLASSQETQYF. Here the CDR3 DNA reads TGTGCCAGCAGCCAAGTGTTGGCCAGCTCCCAAGAGACCCAGTACTTC.

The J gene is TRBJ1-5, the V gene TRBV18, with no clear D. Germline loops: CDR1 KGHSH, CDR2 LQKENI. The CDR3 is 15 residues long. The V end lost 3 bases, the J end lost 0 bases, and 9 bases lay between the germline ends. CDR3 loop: CASSPPGSSNQPQHF. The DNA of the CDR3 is TGTGCCAGCTCACCCCCCGGGAGTAGCAATCAGCCCCAGCATTTT.

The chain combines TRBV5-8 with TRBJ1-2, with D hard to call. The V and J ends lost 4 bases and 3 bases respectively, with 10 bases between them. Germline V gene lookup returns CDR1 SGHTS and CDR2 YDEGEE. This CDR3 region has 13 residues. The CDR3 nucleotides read TGTGCCAGCAGCCGACGGGCGGACTATGGCTACACCTTC. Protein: CASSRRADYGYTF.

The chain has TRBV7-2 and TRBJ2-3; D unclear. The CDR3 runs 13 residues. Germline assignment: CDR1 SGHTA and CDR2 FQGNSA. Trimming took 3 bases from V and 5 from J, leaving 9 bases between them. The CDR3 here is CASSFRQLDTQYF. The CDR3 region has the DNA TGTGCCAGCAGCTTTCGACAATTAGATACGCAGTATTTT.

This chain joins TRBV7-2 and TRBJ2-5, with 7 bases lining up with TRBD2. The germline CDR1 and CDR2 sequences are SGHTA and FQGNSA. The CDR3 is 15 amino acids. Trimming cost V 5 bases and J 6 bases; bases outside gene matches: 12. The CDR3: CASSTAGTTGKTQYF. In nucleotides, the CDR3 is TGTGCCAGCAGCACTGCAGGGACTACCGGGAAGACCCAGTACTTC. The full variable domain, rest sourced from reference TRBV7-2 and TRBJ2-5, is GAGVSQSPSNKVTEKGKDVELRCDPISGHTALYWYRQSLGQGLEFLIYFQGNSAPDKSGLPSDRFSAERTGGSVSTLTIQRTQQEDSAVYLCASSTAGTTGKTQYFGPGTRLLVL.

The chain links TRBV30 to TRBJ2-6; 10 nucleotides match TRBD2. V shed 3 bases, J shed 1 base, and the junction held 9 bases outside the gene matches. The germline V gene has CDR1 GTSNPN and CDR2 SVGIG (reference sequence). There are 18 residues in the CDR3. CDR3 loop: CAWSPWVAGGSGANVLTF. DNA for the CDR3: TGTGCCTGGAGCCCCTGGGTAGCGGGGGGTTCTGGGGCCAACGTCCTGACTTTC.

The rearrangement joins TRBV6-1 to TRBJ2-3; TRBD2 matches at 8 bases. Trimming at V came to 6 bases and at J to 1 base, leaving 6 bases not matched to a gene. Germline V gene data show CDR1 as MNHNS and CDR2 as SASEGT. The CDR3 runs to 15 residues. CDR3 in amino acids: CASSPGGPRTDTQYF. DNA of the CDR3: TGTGCCAGCAGCCCGGGAGGGCCCCGCACAGATACGCAGTATTTT.

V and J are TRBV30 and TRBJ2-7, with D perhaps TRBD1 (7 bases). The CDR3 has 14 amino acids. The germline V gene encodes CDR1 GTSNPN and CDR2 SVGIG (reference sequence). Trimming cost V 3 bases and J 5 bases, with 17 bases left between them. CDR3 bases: TGTGCCTGGAGGTACCAGGGGGGATTTAACGAGCAGTACTTC. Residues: CAWRYQGGFNEQYF.

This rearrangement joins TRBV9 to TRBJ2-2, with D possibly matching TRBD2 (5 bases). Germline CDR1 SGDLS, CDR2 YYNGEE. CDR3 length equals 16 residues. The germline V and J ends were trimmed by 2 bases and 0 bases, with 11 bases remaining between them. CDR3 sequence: CASSVLDFPNTGELFF. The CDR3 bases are TGTGCCAGCAGCGTCCTGGACTTTCCGAACACCGGGGAGCTGTTTTTT. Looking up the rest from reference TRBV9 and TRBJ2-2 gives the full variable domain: DSGVTQTPKHLITATGQRVTLRCSPRSGDLSVYWYQQSLDQGLQFLIQYYNGEERAKGNILERFSAQQFPDLHSELNLSSLELGDSALYFCASSVLDFPNTGELFFGEGSRLTVL.

CDR3 sequence reads: CASKFSRARSDEAFF. DNA of the CDR3: TGTGCCAGTAAATTTTCCCGGGCGCGATCCGACGAAGCTTTCTTT. The chain joins TRBV19 to TRBJ1-1; no clear D gene. CDR1 LNHDA and CDR2 SQIVND come from the germline V gene (reference sequence). Trimming removed 7 bases from V and 8 bases from J, with 23 bases in between. The CDR3 contains 15 residues.

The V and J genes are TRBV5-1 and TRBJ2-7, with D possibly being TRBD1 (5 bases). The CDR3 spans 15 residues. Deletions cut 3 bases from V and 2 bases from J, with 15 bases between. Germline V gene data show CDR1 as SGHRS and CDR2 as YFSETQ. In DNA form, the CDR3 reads TGCGCCAGCAGCTCACGTCAGGGCAGGACCTACGAGCAGTACTTC. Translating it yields CASSSRQGRTYEQYF.

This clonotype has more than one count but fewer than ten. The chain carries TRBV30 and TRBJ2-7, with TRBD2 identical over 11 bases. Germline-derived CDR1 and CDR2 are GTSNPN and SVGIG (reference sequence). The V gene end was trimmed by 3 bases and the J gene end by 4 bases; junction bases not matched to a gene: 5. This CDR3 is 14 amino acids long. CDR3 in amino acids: CAWRTSGASYEQYF. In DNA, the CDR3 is TGTGCCTGGAGGACTAGCGGGGCCTCTTACGAGCAGTACTTC.

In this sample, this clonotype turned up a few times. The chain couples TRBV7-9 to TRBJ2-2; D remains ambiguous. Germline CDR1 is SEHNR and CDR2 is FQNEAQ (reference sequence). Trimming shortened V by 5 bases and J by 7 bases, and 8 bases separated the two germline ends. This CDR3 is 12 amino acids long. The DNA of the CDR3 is TGTGCCAGCAGCCCGTTTGACGGGGAGCTGTTTTTT. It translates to CASSPFDGELFF.

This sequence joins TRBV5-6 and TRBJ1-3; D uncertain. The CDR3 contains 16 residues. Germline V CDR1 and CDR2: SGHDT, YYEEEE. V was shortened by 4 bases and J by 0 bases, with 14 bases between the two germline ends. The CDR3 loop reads CASSPTDTSSGNTIYF. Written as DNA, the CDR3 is TGTGCCAGCAGCCCGACCGATACATCCTCTGGAAACACCATATATTTT. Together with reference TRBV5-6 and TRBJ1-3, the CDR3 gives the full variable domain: DAGVTQSPTHLIKTRGQQVTLRCSPKSGHDTVSWYQQALGQGPQFIFQYYEEEERQRGNFPDRFSGHQFPNYSSELNVNALLLGDSALYLCASSPTDTSSGNTIYFGEGSWLTVV.

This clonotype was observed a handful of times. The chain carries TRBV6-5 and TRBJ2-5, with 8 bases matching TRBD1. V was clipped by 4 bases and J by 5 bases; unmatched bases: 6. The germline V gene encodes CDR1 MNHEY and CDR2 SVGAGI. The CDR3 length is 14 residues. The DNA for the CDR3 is TGTGCCAGCAGTTCCGGACAGGGCGGGGAGACCCAGTACTTC. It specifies CASSSGQGGETQYF.

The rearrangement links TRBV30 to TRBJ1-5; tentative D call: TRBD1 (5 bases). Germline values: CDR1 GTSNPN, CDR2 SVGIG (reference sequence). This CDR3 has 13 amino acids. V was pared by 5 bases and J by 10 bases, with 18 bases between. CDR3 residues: CAWDLAGHGPQHF. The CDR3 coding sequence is TGTGCCTGGGACCTGGCGGGGCATGGACCCCAGCATTTT.

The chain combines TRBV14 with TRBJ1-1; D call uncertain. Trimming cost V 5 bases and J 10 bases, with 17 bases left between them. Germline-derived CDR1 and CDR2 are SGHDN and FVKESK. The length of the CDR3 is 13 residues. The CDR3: CASSFRASLGAFF. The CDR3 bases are TGTGCCAGCAGCTTTCGGGCCTCTCTTGGAGCTTTCTTT.

This CDR3 is CASSPRGRGAGNEQFF. CDR3 bases: TGTGCCAGCAGCCCCCGTGGACGGGGGGCAGGCAATGAGCAGTTCTTC. The chain carries TRBV11-1 and TRBJ2-1; possible D gene TRBD2, 7 bases. This CDR3 is 16 amino acids long. The germline V gene encodes CDR1 SGHAT and CDR2 FQDESV (reference sequence). V dropped 5 bases and J dropped 6 bases, with 20 bases sitting between them.

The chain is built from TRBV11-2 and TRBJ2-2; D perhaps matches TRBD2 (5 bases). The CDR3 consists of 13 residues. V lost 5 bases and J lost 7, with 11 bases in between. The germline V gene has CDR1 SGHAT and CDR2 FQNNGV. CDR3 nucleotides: TGTGCCAGCAGCGTAGCCGGGATCGGGGAGCTGTTTTTT. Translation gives CASSVAGIGELFF.